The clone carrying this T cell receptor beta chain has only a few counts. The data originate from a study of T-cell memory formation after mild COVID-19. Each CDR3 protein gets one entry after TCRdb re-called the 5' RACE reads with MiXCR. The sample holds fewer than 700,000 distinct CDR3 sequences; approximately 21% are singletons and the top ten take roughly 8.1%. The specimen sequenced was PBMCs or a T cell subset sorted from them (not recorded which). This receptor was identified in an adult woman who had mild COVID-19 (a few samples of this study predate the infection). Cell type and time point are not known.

CDR3 bases: TGCAGCGTTGTATATCAGGCAACCTACGAGCAGTACTTC. Translating gives CSVVYQATYEQYF. The V gene is TRBV29-1, the J gene TRBJ2-7; D remains unclear. Germline V gene sequence: CDR1 SQVTM, CDR2 ANQGSEA. Trimming shortened V by 4 bases and J by 2 bases, and 12 bases separated the two germline ends. The CDR3 runs to 13 residues.